This record looks at one T cell receptor (beta chain) sequence and its context. This CDR3 contains 16 residues. Per the germline V gene, CDR1 is SGHTA and CDR2 is FQGNSA. The germline V and J ends were trimmed by 5 bases and 5 bases, with 21 bases remaining between them. This sample is part of a study of blood T cell repertoires in COVID-19. About the study: Sites in the United States, Italy and Spain provided acute and convalescent COVID-19 samples. T cells, B-cell-depleted T cells, or PBMCs supplied cDNA or gDNA.

Authors' analysis steps: Amplification of reference gene primers was used by the study to estimate nucleated cell counts. Sequenced by immunoSEQ multiplex PCR; TCRdb stores in-frame clones only, minus some. V, J and clone size reflect that table, while D and trimming were determined from the DNA. Here the sample spans some 80,000 clones, roughly 87% being singletons. The receptor was derived from a woman aged 45-60 years with active or convalescent COVID-19. The rearrangement joins TRBV7-2 to TRBJ1-2; no definite D call. Material for sequencing was peripheral blood. The CDR3 coding sequence is TGTGCCAGCAGCCGGAGTGTTTTGTTGAAAAGTTATGGCTACACCTTC. It translates to CASSRSVLLKSYGYTF.